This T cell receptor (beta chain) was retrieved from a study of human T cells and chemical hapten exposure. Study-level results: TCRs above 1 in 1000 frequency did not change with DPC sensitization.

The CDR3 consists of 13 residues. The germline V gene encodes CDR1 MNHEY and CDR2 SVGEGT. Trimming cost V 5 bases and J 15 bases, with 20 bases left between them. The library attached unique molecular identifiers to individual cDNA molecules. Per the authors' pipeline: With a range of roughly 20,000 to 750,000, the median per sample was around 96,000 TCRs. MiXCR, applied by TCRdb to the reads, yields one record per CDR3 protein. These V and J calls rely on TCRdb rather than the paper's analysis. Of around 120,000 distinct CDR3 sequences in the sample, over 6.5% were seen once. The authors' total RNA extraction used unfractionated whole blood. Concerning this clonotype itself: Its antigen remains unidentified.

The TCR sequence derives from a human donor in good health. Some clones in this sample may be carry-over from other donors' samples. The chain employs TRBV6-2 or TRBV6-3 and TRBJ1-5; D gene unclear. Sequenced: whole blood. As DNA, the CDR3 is TGTGCCAGCAGTGAGCCGGGAATAGAGGCTGGGCATTTT. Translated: CASSEPGIEAGHF.